Shown below are 20 T cell receptor beta chains from a single sample sequenced in a study of blood T cell repertoires in COVID-19. Method: immunoSEQ multiplex PCR; TCRdb's copy keeps in-frame clones and lacks some. This sample has fewer than 400,000 clones, with approximately 86% found just once. Sequencing was done on a sample of peripheral blood. Receptors originate from a human donor in a cohort sampled during active COVID-19.

The rearrangement links TRBV7-8 to TRBJ1-6; 7 nucleotides agree with TRBD1. Germline trimming cut 4 bases from V and 11 bases from J; bases unmatched to any gene: 5. Germline V gives CDR1 SGHVS, CDR2 FQNEAQ. This CDR3 contains 13 residues. The CDR3 DNA reads TGTGCCAGCAGCTGGGGGACAGATACACCCCTCCACTTT. Amino acids: CASSWGTDTPLHF.

CDR3 bases: TGTGCCAGTAGGGGAACTAGCGGGGGCACAGATACGCAGTATTTT. Its protein product is CASRGTSGGTDTQYF. V usage is TRBV19 and J usage is TRBJ2-3; TRBD2 agrees at 10 bases. The CDR3 contains 15 residues. Trimming took 6 bases from V and 1 from J; bases not matched to a gene: 4. Germline loops: CDR1 LNHDA, CDR2 SQIVND (reference sequence).

V and J are TRBV6-5 and TRBJ1-2, with D possibly being TRBD1 (6 bases). The CDR3 has 14 amino acids. Germline CDR1 reads MNHEY; CDR2 reads SVGAGI. The V and J ends lost 6 bases and 3 bases respectively, with 14 bases between them. This chain's CDR3 is CASSPSQGYYGYTF. The CDR3 DNA sequence: TGTGCCAGCAGCCCCTCACAGGGATACTATGGCTACACCTTC.

The rearrangement uses TRBV7-3 and TRBJ2-5, with 9 bases aligning to TRBD2. This CDR3 is 19 amino acids long. Germline V gene data show CDR1 as SGHTA and CDR2 as FQGTGA. Trimming removed 2 bases from V and 2 bases from J; junction bases left unmatched: 15. The CDR3 coding sequence is TGTGCCAGCAGCTTAGCGTCTAGCGGGGCCTATCCTACTCAAGAGACCCAGTACTTC. This encodes CASSLASSGAYPTQETQYF.

This clone was detected only once. This chain links TRBV4-2 with TRBJ1-5; possible D gene TRBD1, 5 bases. Germline V gene data show CDR1 as LGHNA and CDR2 as YNFKEQ. CDR3 size: 16 residues. The ends were cut back, 1 base at V and 3 bases at J, with 13 bases in the middle. The CDR3: CASSQGNRFPNQPQHF. The CDR3 DNA reads TGTGCCAGCAGCCAAGGAAACAGGTTTCCCAATCAGCCCCAGCATTTT.

The rearrangement joins TRBV7-8 to TRBJ1-1; TRBD1 might be the D (6 bases). CDR1 and CDR2 from the germline V gene are SGHVS and FQNEAQ. V gave up 0 bases and J gave up 1 base, with 9 bases separating them. The CDR3 is 15 amino acids. In DNA, the CDR3 is TGTGCCAGCAGCTTAGCAAGGGGACAGAACACTGAAGCTTTCTTT. Translation gives CASSLARGQNTEAFF.

The genes are TRBV6-5 and TRBJ1-1; the D gene is possibly TRBD1 (5 bases). CDR1 and CDR2 from the germline V gene are MNHEY and SVGAGI. The CDR3 covers 13 residues. The V gene lost 8 bases and the J gene lost 3 bases, with 13 bases spanning the gap. CDR3 coding DNA: TGTGCCAGCCATCGAGGGGAGGACACTGAAGCTTTCTTT. It is translated as CASHRGEDTEAFF.

This clone appeared a single time. V usage is TRBV9 and J usage is TRBJ2-1; tentative D call: TRBD1 (6 bases). Germline V gives CDR1 SGDLS, CDR2 YYNGEE. V dropped 0 bases and J dropped 5 bases, with 9 bases sitting between them. CDR3 length: 14 amino acids. The CDR3 DNA sequence: TGTGCCAGCAGCGTAGTGGGGGACAACAATGAGCAGTTCTTC. This translates into CASSVVGDNNEQFF.

The chain joins TRBV5-1 to TRBJ2-1; TRBD1 matches at 7 bases. There are 17 residues in the CDR3. Germline V gene lookup returns CDR1 SGHRS and CDR2 YFSETQ. V lost 0 bases and J lost 5; bases outside the gene matches: 11. The CDR3 DNA sequence: TGCGCCAGCAGCTTGGCACAGGTCAGGGGGACCCACAATGAGCAGTTCTTC. Translation: CASSLAQVRGTHNEQFF.

This rearrangement joins TRBV7-2 to TRBJ1-2; D remains ambiguous. Germline lookup yields CDR1 SGHTA and CDR2 FQGNSA. Trimming pared 1 base from V and 13 bases from J, leaving 13 bases between. The CDR3 runs 12 residues. The CDR3 is CASSLVRRNPTF. DNA for the CDR3: TGTGCCAGCAGCTTAGTTCGGAGAAATCCCACCTTC.

V usage is TRBV29-1 and J usage is TRBJ2-5, with TRBD1 as a possible D gene (7 bases). The germline V gene has CDR1 SQVTM and CDR2 ANQGSEA. The V gene lost 3 bases and the J gene lost 5 bases, with 10 bases spanning the gap. The CDR3 has 12 residues. The CDR3 protein is CSVESGGETQYF. Here the CDR3 DNA reads TGCAGCGTTGAGTCAGGGGGGGAGACCCAGTACTTC.

The rearrangement links TRBV6-5 to TRBJ2-3, with a tentative D call TRBD2 (5 bases). V was pared by 11 bases and J by 10 bases, with 19 bases between. This CDR3 region has 12 residues. CDR1 and CDR2 from the germline V gene are MNHEY and SVGAGI. CDR3: CASTPGVTAQYF. The CDR3, as DNA: TGTGCCTCCACACCCGGGGTCACTGCGCAGTATTTT.

The chain joins TRBV28 to TRBJ1-2; 7 nucleotides align to TRBD1. The CDR3 spans 14 residues. CDR1 MDHEN and CDR2 SYDVKM come from the germline V gene. V shed 7 bases, J shed 5 bases, and the junction held 10 bases outside the gene matches. The CDR3 DNA reads TGTGCCAGCATGCCGGGACAGCGGAGATATGGCTACACCTTC. It codes for CASMPGQRRYGYTF.

V gene TRBV30 combines with J gene TRBJ1-4, with D possibly matching TRBD1 (5 bases). Germline loops: CDR1 GTSNPN, CDR2 SVGIG (reference sequence). The CDR3 runs to 13 residues. V shed 5 bases and J shed 11 bases, with 18 bases lying between them. CDR3 nucleotides: TGTGCCTGGGGTGAGGTGGGTCGGGGGAAACTGTTTTTT. Its protein product is CAWGEVGRGKLFF. Looking up the rest from reference TRBV30 and TRBJ1-4 gives the full variable domain: SQTIHQWPATLVQPVGSPLSLECTVEGTSNPNLYWYRQAAGRGLQLLFYSVGIGQISSEVPQNLSASRPQDRQFILSSKKLLLSDSGFYLCAWGEVGRGKLFFGSGTQLSVL.

This rearrangement joins TRBV29-1 to TRBJ1-2; 7 nucleotides agree with TRBD1. CDR1 and CDR2 (germline): SQVTM, ANQGSEA. The CDR3 consists of 13 residues. Unmatched junction bases numbered 8, after V lost 5 bases and J lost 5 bases. The CDR3 region is CSVSPKGAYGYTF. The DNA for the CDR3 is TGCAGCGTTTCCCCAAAGGGGGCTTATGGCTACACCTTC.

This rearrangement joins TRBV9 to TRBJ1-1; unclear D gene. The V and J ends lost 0 bases and 1 base respectively, with 7 bases between them. CDR1 is SGDLS, CDR2 YYNGEE, per germline. This CDR3 spans 14 amino acids. CDR3 loop: CASSVGQQNTEAFF. DNA of the CDR3: TGTGCCAGCAGCGTAGGACAACAGAACACTGAAGCTTTCTTT. The whole variable domain, filled in from reference TRBV9 and TRBJ1-1, reads DSGVTQTPKHLITATGQRVTLRCSPRSGDLSVYWYQQSLDQGLQFLIQYYNGEERAKGNILERFSAQQFPDLHSELNLSSLELGDSALYFCASSVGQQNTEAFFGQGTRLTVV.

The chain links TRBV4-1 to TRBJ2-7; D not resolved. Germline CDR1 reads MGHRA; CDR2 reads YSYEKL. The length of the CDR3 is 14 residues. The V gene lost 0 bases and the J gene lost 3 bases, with 9 bases spanning the gap. CDR3 region: CASSQDTTLYEQYF. CDR3 DNA: TGCGCCAGCAGCCAAGATACTACTCTCTACGAGCAGTACTTC.

The chain employs TRBV7-3 and TRBJ2-3; 16 bases match TRBD2. Germline lookup yields CDR1 SGHTA and CDR2 FQGTGA. The CDR3 covers 18 residues. J was trimmed by 4 bases and V by 2 bases; bases with no gene match: 6. The CDR3 DNA follows: TGTGCCAGCAGCTTAGAAGGGACTAGCGGGAGGGGTCCAGATACGCAGTATTTT. Amino acid sequence: CASSLEGTSGRGPDTQYF.

The rearrangement joins TRBV9 to TRBJ1-3; no reliable D call. Germline CDR1 SGDLS, CDR2 YYNGEE. V was cut by 4 bases and J by 4 bases, with 15 bases left in between. This CDR3 is built from 15 residues. Here the CDR3 reads CASSPKEEVGNTIYF. CDR3 coding DNA: TGTGCCAGCAGCCCCAAAGAGGAGGTCGGAAACACCATATATTTT.

The DNA for the CDR3 is TGTGCCAGCAGCCGGGGCGGGGGGGTAGAGACCCAGTACTTC. Protein product: CASSRGGGVETQYF. The rearrangement joins TRBV5-8 to TRBJ2-5, with 9 bases lining up with TRBD2. From germline, CDR1 is SGHTS and CDR2 YDEGEE. The CDR3 spans 14 residues. Germline trimming cut 4 bases from V and 4 bases from J; bases unmatched to any gene: 5.